This is a list of T cell receptor beta chains from one sample in a study of cytomegalovirus exposure and HLA in healthy donors. Sequencing used immunoSEQ multiplex PCR; TCRdb keeps in-frame clones, though not all of them. This table has 200,000 or so clones, about 90% appearing once. The specimen was PBMCs. Every receptor here comes from a girl in the first two years of life in good health and CMV-seronegative. Each CDR3 is given with its conserved first and last residue. The D gene is left open where the match is weak. The size field is filled for only some rows; it gives once, few, many or a size class.

V gene	clone size	D gene	J gene	CDR3 DNA	CDR3 protein
TRBV4-1	NA	NA	TRBJ2-7	TGCGCCAGCAGCCAAGAACGGGGGTGGGAGCAGTACTTC	CASSQERGWEQYF
TRBV18	NA	NA	TRBJ1-2	TGTGCCAGCTCACCACCAGACAGACCAAACTATGGCTACACCTTC	CASSPPDRPNYGYTF
TRBV11-1	NA	NA	TRBJ1-1	TGTGCCAGCAGCTTATCTAGGGGCCGTTGGGCTGAAGCTTTCTTT	CASSLSRGRWAEAFF
TRBV6-5	NA	NA	TRBJ2-7	TGTGCCAGCAGTTACTCGCCAGGGGCCCCCACCTACGAGCAGTACTTC	CASSYSPGAPTYEQYF
TRBV13	NA	TRBD2	TRBJ2-3	TGTGCCAGCAGCTTAAAGCTGACTAGCGGGGCAAGCACAGATACGCAGTATTTT	CASSLKLTSGASTDTQYF
TRBV6-5	once	NA	TRBJ2-1	TGTGCCAGCGAGGTTAGGCGGGCAAACAATGAGCAGTTCTTC	CASEVRRANNEQFF
TRBV5-1	NA	NA	TRBJ1-4	TGCGCCAGCAGCTTGGCCGGGGGTAGGGGCTCGGGTGAAAAACTGTTTTTT	CASSLAGGRGSGEKLFF
TRBV4-1	once	NA	TRBJ1-2	TGCGCCAGCAGCCAAGATCGTGAGCGGGGCTACTATGGCTACACCTTC	CASSQDRERGYYGYTF
TRBV13	NA	TRBD2	TRBJ2-7	TGTGCCAGCAGCTGGGGGACTAGCGTCTCCTACGAGCAGTACTTC	CASSWGTSVSYEQYF
TRBV27	NA	TRBD1	TRBJ1-5	TGTGCCAGCAAGGGACAGGGGGCGGGTCAGCCCCAGCATTTT	CASKGQGAGQPQHF
TRBV27	NA	TRBD2	TRBJ2-7	TGTGCCAGCAAAGGGCGCGCTAGCGGGAGCTCCTACGAGCAGTACTTC	CASKGRASGSSYEQYF
TRBV5-1	NA	NA	TRBJ2-7	TGCGCCAGCAGGGCGTTCACAGGGACGTACGAGCAGTACTTC	CASRAFTGTYEQYF
TRBV7-9	NA	TRBD2	TRBJ2-5	TGTTCCAGCAGCTTACTATCGCGGGAGGGACACCAAGAGACCCAGTACTTC	CSSSLLSREGHQETQYF
TRBV7-3	NA	TRBD1	TRBJ1-2	TGTGCCAGCAGCTTGTGTCTCCGGGACAGGGTCGACCCTAACTATGGCTACACCTTC	CASSLCLRDRVDPNYGYTF
TRBV10-3	once	NA	TRBJ2-1	TGTGCCATCAGCGCCCGGACAGCCTTTAACAATGAGCAGTTCTTC	CAISARTAFNNEQFF
TRBV7-6	few	NA	TRBJ2-7	TGTGCCAGCGGGGCGGGGTACGAGCAGTACTTC	CASGAGYEQYF
TRBV5-1	NA	NA	TRBJ2-5	TGCGCCAGCAGCTTGCCACGGGGCCAAGAGACCCAGTACTTC	CASSLPRGQETQYF
TRBV5-6	once	NA	TRBJ1-2	TGTGCCAGCAGCTTGGGTCCAGGGGAAGATGGCTACACCTTC	CASSLGPGEDGYTF
TRBV6-5	NA	NA	TRBJ2-1	TGTGCCAGCAGCATGGGGACTTCCAATGAGCAGTTCTTC	CASSMGTSNEQFF
TRBV27	NA	TRBD1	TRBJ1-2	TGTGCCAGCAGGAGGACAGGGGGTGATGGCTACACCTTC	CASRRTGGDGYTF
TRBV11-2	NA	NA	TRBJ1-1	TGTGCCAGCAGCTTAGCAGGGAACACTGAAGCTTTCTTT	CASSLAGNTEAFF
TRBV5-4	NA	NA	TRBJ1-1	TGTGCCAGCAGCTTGGTCCGGGGAATGAACACTGAAGCTTTCTTT	CASSLVRGMNTEAFF
TRBV6-1	NA	TRBD1	TRBJ1-4	TGTGCCAGCAGTTGGGACAGGGGGGAAAAACTGTTTTTT	CASSWDRGEKLFF
TRBV12-5	NA	TRBD1	TRBJ2-3	TGTGCTAGTGGACAGACAGGGTTTGAAGATACGCAGTATTTT	CASGQTGFEDTQYF
TRBV7-2	NA	NA	TRBJ2-4	TGTGCCAGCAGCTCCCCCTCCAGGATTCAGTACTTC	CASSSPSRIQYF
TRBV29-1	once	TRBD2	TRBJ2-5	TGCAGCGTAGGGACTAGCGCGAGACTCTTTCAAGAGACCCAGTACTTC	CSVGTSARLFQETQYF
TRBV10-3	NA	NA	TRBJ1-6	TGTGCCATCAGTGATGCAGGGGTGGAGTCACCCCTCCACTTT	CAISDAGVESPLHF
TRBV4-3	NA	NA	TRBJ1-4	TGCGCCAGCAGCCAAGAGCCGACAGCGAGTAATGAAAAACTGTTTTTT	CASSQEPTASNEKLFF
TRBV19	few	NA	TRBJ1-2	TGTGCCAGTAGTCGGGAGGGCTACTATGGCTACACCTTC	CASSREGYYGYTF
TRBV9	NA	TRBD1	TRBJ2-7	TGTGCCAGCAGCCTTAATAAGGCACCGGGACAGGGGATTTACGAGCAGTACTTC	CASSLNKAPGQGIYEQYF
TRBV11-2	NA	TRBD1	TRBJ2-2	TGTGCCAGCAGCCCTTGGGCACAGGGGTCCGGGGAGCTGTTTTTT	CASSPWAQGSGELFF
TRBV6-1	NA	NA	TRBJ1-4	TGTGCCAGCAGTGAAGCGCGGGGGCTTCTAAATGAAAAACTGTTTTTT	CASSEARGLLNEKLFF
TRBV7-2	NA	TRBD2	TRBJ2-7	TGTGCCAGCAGCTTAGCGGCACTAGCGGCTGGCGGGTCCTACGAGCAGTACTTC	CASSLAALAAGGSYEQYF
TRBV11-2	NA	NA	TRBJ2-4	TGTGCCAGCAGCCCGATATTCAGGGGAAACATTCAGTACTTC	CASSPIFRGNIQYF
TRBV7-9	NA	TRBD1	TRBJ2-5	TGTGCCAGCAGCTTCTACAGGGGGATCCAAGAGACCCAGTACTTC	CASSFYRGIQETQYF